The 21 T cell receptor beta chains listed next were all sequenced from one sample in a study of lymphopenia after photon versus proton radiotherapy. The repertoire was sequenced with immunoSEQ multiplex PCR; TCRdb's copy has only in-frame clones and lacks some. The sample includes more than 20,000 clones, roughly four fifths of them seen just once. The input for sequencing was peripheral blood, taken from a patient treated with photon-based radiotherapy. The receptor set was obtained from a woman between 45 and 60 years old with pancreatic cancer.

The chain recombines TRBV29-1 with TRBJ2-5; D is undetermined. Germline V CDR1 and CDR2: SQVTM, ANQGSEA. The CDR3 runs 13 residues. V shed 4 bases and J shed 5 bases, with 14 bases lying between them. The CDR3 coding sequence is TGCAGCGTTGTGGTAGCCGTGGAGGAGACCCAGTACTTC. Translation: CSVVVAVEETQYF.

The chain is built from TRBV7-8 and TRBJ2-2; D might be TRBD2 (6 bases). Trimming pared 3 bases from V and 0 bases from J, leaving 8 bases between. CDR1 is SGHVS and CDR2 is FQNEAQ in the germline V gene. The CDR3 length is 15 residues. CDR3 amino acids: CASSFVAANTGELFF. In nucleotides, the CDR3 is TGTGCCAGCAGCTTCGTAGCGGCGAACACCGGGGAGCTGTTTTTT.

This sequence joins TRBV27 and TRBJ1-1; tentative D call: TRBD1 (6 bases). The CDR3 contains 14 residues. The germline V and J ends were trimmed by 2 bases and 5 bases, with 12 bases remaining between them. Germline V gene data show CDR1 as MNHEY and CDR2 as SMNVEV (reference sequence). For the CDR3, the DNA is TGTGCCAGCAGTTTAGGGGGGGCCCAAACTGAAGCTTTCTTT. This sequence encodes CASSLGGAQTEAFF.

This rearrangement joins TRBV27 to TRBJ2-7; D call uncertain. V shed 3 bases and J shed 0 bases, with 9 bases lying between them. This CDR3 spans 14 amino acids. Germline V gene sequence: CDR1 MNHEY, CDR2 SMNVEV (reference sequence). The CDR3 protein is CASSLGYSSYEQYF. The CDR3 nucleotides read TGTGCCAGCAGTTTGGGTTATAGCTCCTACGAGCAGTACTTC.

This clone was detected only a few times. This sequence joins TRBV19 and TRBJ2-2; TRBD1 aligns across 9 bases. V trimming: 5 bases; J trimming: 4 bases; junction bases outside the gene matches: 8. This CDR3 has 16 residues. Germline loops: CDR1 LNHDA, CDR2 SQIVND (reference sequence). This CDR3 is CASSVNRGRATGELFF. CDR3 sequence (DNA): TGTGCCAGTAGTGTAAACAGGGGGCGCGCCACCGGGGAGCTGTTTTTT.

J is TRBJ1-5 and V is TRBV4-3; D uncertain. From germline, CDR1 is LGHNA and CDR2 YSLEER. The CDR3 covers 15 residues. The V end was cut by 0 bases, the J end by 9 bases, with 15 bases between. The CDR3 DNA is TGCGCCAGCAGCCAAGAGGCCGTTATGGGGAGGCCCCAGCATTTT. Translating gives CASSQEAVMGRPQHF.

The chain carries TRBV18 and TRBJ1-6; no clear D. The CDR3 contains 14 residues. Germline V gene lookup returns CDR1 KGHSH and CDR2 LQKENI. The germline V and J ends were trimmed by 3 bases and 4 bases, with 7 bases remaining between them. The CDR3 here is CASSPDRYNSPLHF. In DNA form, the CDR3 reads TGTGCCAGCTCACCGGACCGTTATAATTCACCCCTCCACTTT.

CDR3 protein: CASSLPPEETFF. The CDR3 region has the DNA TGTGCCAGCAGCTTACCTCCGGAGGAAACGTTCTTC. The chain carries TRBV7-8 and TRBJ2-1; tentative D call: TRBD2 (5 bases). The germline V gene has CDR1 SGHVS and CDR2 FQNEAQ. Trimming stripped 2 bases from V and 15 bases from J, with 14 bases between. CDR3 length equals 12 residues.

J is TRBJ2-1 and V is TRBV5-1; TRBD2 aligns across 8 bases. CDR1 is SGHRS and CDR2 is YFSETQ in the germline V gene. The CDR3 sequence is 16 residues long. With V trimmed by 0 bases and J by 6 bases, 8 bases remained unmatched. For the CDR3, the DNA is TGCGCCAGCAGCTTGGGGGGTAGCGGGATACCCAATGAGCAGTTCTTC. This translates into CASSLGGSGIPNEQFF. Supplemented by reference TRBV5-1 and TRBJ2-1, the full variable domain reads KAGVTQTPRYLIKTRGQQVTLSCSPISGHRSVSWYQQTPGQGLQFLFEYFSETQRNKGNFPGRFSGRQFSNSRSEMNVSTLELGDSALYLCASSLGGSGIPNEQFFGPGTRLTVL.

CDR3 in amino acids: CASSYSRVFTEAFF. DNA for the CDR3: TGTGCCAGCAGTTACTCGCGTGTATTCACTGAAGCTTTCTTT. This sequence joins TRBV6-5 and TRBJ1-1; D gene unclear. This CDR3 is 14 amino acids long. V was shortened by 0 bases and J by 4 bases, with 9 bases between the two germline ends. Germline CDR1 MNHEY, CDR2 SVGAGI.

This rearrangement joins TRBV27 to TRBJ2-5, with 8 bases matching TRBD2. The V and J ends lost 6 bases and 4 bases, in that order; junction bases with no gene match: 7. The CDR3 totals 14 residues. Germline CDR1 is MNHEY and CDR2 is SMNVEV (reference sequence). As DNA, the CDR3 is TGTGCCAGCAGGATAAGCGGGAGCGGAGAGACCCAGTACTTC. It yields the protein CASRISGSGETQYF.

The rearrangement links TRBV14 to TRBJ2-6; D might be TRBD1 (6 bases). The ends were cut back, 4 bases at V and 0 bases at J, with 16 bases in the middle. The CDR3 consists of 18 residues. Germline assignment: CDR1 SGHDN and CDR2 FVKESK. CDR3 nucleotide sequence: TGTGCCAGCAGCCCTCCGGGACACCTACTCTCTGGGGCCAACGTCCTGACTTTC. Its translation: CASSPPGHLLSGANVLTF.

The CDR3 DNA reads as TGCGCCAGCAGCCAAGAAACTAGCGGGTTCTACGAGCAGTACTTC. It yields the protein CASSQETSGFYEQYF. This chain links TRBV4-3 with TRBJ2-7; 9 bases match TRBD2. V was clipped by 0 bases and J by 3 bases; unmatched bases: 3. CDR1 is LGHNA, CDR2 YSLEER, per germline. This CDR3 is 15 amino acids long.

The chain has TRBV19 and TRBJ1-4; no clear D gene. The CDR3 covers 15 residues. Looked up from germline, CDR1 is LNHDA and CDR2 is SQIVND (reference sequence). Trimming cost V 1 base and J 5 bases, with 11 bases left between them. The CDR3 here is CASSIVAGPNEKLFF. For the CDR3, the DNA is TGTGCCAGTAGTATAGTGGCAGGCCCGAATGAAAAACTGTTTTTT.

The CDR3 is CASSLPWEREAPSYEQYF. The CDR3 DNA reads TGTGCCAGCAGCCTACCCTGGGAGCGGGAGGCCCCCTCCTACGAGCAGTACTTC. The chain couples TRBV7-3 to TRBJ2-7; 9 nucleotides line up with TRBD2. This CDR3 region has 18 residues. Unmatched junction bases numbered 14, after V lost 5 bases and J lost 0 bases. The germline CDR1 and CDR2 sequences are SGHTA and FQGTGA. Based on the CDR3 plus reference TRBV7-3 and TRBJ2-7, the full variable domain is GAGVSQTPSNKVTEKGKYVELRCDPISGHTALYWYRQSLGQGPEFLIYFQGTGAADDSGLPNDRFFAVRPEGSVSTLKIQRTERGDSAVYLCASSLPWEREAPSYEQYFGPGTRLTVT.

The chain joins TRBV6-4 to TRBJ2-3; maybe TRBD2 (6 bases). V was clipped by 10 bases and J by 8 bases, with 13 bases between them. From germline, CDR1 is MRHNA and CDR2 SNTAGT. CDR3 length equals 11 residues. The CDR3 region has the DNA TGTGCCACCCAAGAAGCGGGTACGCAGTATTTT. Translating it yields CATQEAGTQYF.

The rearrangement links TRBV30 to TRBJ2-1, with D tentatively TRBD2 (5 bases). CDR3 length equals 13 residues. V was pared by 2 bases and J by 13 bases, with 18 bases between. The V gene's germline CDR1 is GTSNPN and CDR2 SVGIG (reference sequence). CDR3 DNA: TGTGCCTGGAGTTTCCTCCCACAGCGGATCCAGTTCTTC. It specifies CAWSFLPQRIQFF.

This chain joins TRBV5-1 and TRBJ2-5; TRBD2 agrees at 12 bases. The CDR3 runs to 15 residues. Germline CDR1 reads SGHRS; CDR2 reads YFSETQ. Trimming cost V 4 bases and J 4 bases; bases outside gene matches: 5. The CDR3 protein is CASSPQTSGRETQYF. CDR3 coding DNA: TGCGCCAGCAGCCCACAGACTAGCGGGAGAGAGACCCAGTACTTC.

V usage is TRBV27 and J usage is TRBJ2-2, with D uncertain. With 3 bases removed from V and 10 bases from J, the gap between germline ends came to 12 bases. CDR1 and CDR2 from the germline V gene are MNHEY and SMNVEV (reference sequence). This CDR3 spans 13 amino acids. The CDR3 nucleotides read TGTGCCAGCAGTTTTATTCCCTCTGTGGAGCTGTTTTTT. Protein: CASSFIPSVELFF.

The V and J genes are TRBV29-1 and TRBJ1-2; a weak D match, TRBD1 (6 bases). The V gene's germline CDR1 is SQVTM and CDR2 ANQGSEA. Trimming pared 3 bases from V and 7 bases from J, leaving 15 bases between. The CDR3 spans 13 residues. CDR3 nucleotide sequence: TGCAGCGTTGATTTGGGGGGGGCGCCTGGCTACACCTTC. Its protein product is CSVDLGGAPGYTF.

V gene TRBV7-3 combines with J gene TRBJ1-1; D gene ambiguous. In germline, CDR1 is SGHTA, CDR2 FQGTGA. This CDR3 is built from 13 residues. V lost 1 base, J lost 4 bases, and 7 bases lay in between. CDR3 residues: CASSLRRGTEAFF. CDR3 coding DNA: TGTGCCAGCAGCTTAAGACGGGGCACTGAAGCTTTCTTT.